This is a list of T cell receptor beta chains from one sample in a study of cytomegalovirus exposure and HLA in healthy donors. TCRdb keeps only in-frame clones here, not all; method: immunoSEQ multiplex PCR. The data hold about 130,000 clones, with over 90% observed a single time. The sample comprised PBMCs. The origin of the receptors is a woman aged 18-35 years in good health and CMV-seronegative. Each CDR3 is given with its conserved first and last residue. Each record gives: V gene, D gene, clone size, J gene, CDR3 protein, CDR3 DNA. D genes are given only for firm matches. Clone size, where shown, is once, few, many, or a class for clones that have expanded.

TRBV5-6	.	.	TRBJ2-7	CASSIGQPYEQYF	TGTGCCAGCAGCATCGGACAGCCCTACGAGCAGTACTTC
TRBV30	.	once	TRBJ2-7	CAWSVPRRTYEQYF	TGTGCCTGGAGTGTACCCAGGAGGACCTACGAGCAGTACTTC
TRBV6-1	.	.	TRBJ2-6	CASSDSGTFSGANVLTF	TGTGCCAGCAGTGACAGCGGCACTTTCTCTGGGGCCAACGTCCTGACTTTC
TRBV28	.	.	TRBJ1-2	CASSTNRLYGYTF	TGTGCCAGCAGCACTAACAGGCTCTATGGCTACACCTTC
TRBV7-3	TRBD2	.	TRBJ2-3	CASSPSGGMVDTQYF	TGTGCCAGCAGCCCTAGCGGGGGAATGGTGGATACGCAGTATTTT
TRBV5-1	.	.	TRBJ1-3	CASSLEDTPADTIYF	TGCGCCAGCAGCTTGGAGGACACTCCGGCGGACACCATATATTTT
TRBV6-1	.	.	TRBJ1-2	CASSAGQYANYGYTF	TGTGCCAGCAGTGCTGGACAGTACGCTAACTATGGCTACACCTTC
TRBV27	.	few	TRBJ2-7	CASSLALGAEQYF	TGTGCCAGCAGTTTAGCGTTAGGGGCCGAGCAGTACTTC
TRBV9	TRBD2	.	TRBJ2-1	CASSVALSGRGDEQFF	TGTGCCAGCAGCGTAGCTCTTAGCGGGAGAGGGGACGAGCAGTTCTTC
TRBV5-1	.	.	TRBJ2-5	CASSPLGGLETQYF	TGCGCCAGCAGCCCTCTTGGAGGGCTGGAGACCCAGTACTTC
TRBV5-1	TRBD2	.	TRBJ2-5	CASSSDPGLEKETQYF	TGCGCCAGCAGCTCCGATCCGGGACTAGAAAAAGAGACCCAGTACTTC
TRBV30	TRBD1	.	TRBJ2-7	CAWKQGRGEQYF	TGTGCCTGGAAACAGGGGCGAGGTGAGCAGTACTTC
TRBV6-1	.	once	TRBJ1-1	CASSESLLNTEAFF	TGTGCCAGCAGTGAATCCCTCCTGAACACTGAAGCTTTCTTT
TRBV19	TRBD1	.	TRBJ2-2	CASSIGGGTGNTGELFF	TGTGCCAGTAGTATCGGGGGCGGGACAGGGAACACCGGGGAGCTGTTTTTT
TRBV6-5	TRBD1	.	TRBJ2-2	CASSLTGGGTGELFF	TGTGCCAGCAGCCTCACAGGGGGCGGAACCGGGGAGCTGTTTTTT
TRBV28	TRBD1	.	TRBJ1-2	CASRTPGQNPGDYGYTF	TGTGCCAGCCGGACACCGGGACAGAACCCCGGTGACTATGGCTACACCTTC
TRBV30	.	many	TRBJ2-1	CAWSGPGLGSYNEQFF	TGTGCCTGGAGTGGGCCGGGACTGGGCTCCTACAATGAGCAGTTCTTC
TRBV30	.	.	TRBJ2-5	CAWQAGETQYF	TGTGCCTGGCAAGCGGGAGAGACCCAGTACTTC
TRBV5-1	TRBD1	.	TRBJ1-2	CASSLAGGQGEWGYTF	TGCGCCAGCAGCTTGGCCGGGGGACAGGGGGAATGGGGCTACACCTTC
TRBV4-1	.	.	TRBJ1-1	CASSQEIEDMNTEAFF	TGCGCCAGCAGCCAAGAAATCGAAGACATGAACACTGAAGCTTTCTTT
TRBV9	.	.	TRBJ1-6	CASSVVENSPLHF	TGTGCCAGCAGCGTAGTTGAGAATTCACCCCTCCACTTT
TRBV9	TRBD1	.	TRBJ2-1	CASSETGAVYNEQFF	TGTGCCAGCAGCGAGACAGGGGCGGTCTACAATGAGCAGTTCTTC
TRBV11-2	.	.	TRBJ1-1	CASSTTGSNTEAFF	TGTGCCAGCAGCACGACAGGTTCGAACACTGAAGCTTTCTTT
TRBV19	.	.	TRBJ2-7	CATSDTHYEQYF	TGTGCCACCTCGGACACTCACTACGAGCAGTACTTC
TRBV7-2	.	.	TRBJ1-3	CASSLDVSSSGNTIYF	TGTGCCAGCAGCTTAGACGTCAGTTCCTCTGGAAACACCATATATTTT
TRBV7-9	.	.	TRBJ1-3	CASSLGGSSGNTIYF	TGTGCCAGCAGCTTAGGAGGGAGCTCTGGAAACACCATATATTTT
TRBV5-6	.	.	TRBJ2-5	CASSLTVRQETQYF	TGTGCCAGCAGCCTTACGGTACGTCAAGAGACCCAGTACTTC
TRBV7-6	.	.	TRBJ2-2	CASSLDAGAGTGELFF	TGTGCCAGCAGCTTAGACGCAGGGGCAGGCACCGGGGAGCTGTTTTTT
TRBV6-1	.	.	TRBJ2-7	CASSEHHGQPYEQYF	TGTGCCAGCAGTGAACATCACGGACAACCCTACGAGCAGTACTTC
TRBV7-9	.	once	TRBJ1-1	CASSPGRVLQHTEAFF	TGTGCCAGCAGCCCGGGCAGGGTTCTTCAGCACACTGAAGCTTTCTTT
TRBV7-9	TRBD1	.	TRBJ2-3	CASSGGQQYTDTQYF	TGTGCCAGCAGCGGGGGACAGCAGTACACAGATACGCAGTATTTT
TRBV19	TRBD1	few	TRBJ2-1	CASGQGLSSIYEQFF	TGTGCCAGTGGACAGGGGCTGAGTTCTATCTATGAGCAGTTCTTC
TRBV28	TRBD1	.	TRBJ1-2	CASSQGQGAYGYTF	TGTGCCAGCAGTCAAGGACAGGGGGCTTATGGCTACACCTTC
TRBV4-2	TRBD2	.	TRBJ2-3	CASSQDLRDYTDTQYF	TGTGCCAGCAGCCAAGATCTTCGGGACTACACAGATACGCAGTATTTT
TRBV7-9	.	.	TRBJ1-1	CASSSVPRTEAFF	TGTGCCAGCAGCTCCGTTCCCCGCACTGAAGCTTTCTTT
TRBV19	.	.	TRBJ2-2	CASSEDKSTGELFF	TGTGCCAGTAGTGAGGACAAGAGCACCGGGGAGCTGTTTTTT
TRBV5-3	TRBD1	.	TRBJ1-1	CARSHDRVNTEAFF	TGTGCCAGAAGCCACGACAGGGTGAACACTGAAGCTTTCTTT
TRBV5-1	.	.	TRBJ2-3	CASSPGILEEDTQYF	TGCGCCAGCAGCCCGGGTATTCTAGAGGAAGATACGCAGTATTTT
TRBV13	.	.	TRBJ2-2	CASSFPTGGNTGELFF	TGTGCCAGCAGCTTCCCGACCGGCGGGAACACCGGGGAGCTGTTTTTT
TRBV19	.	.	TRBJ1-6	CASTMTADRDSPLHF	TGTGCCAGTACCATGACAGCCGATCGGGATTCACCCCTCCACTTT
TRBV5-1	.	.	TRBJ2-6	CASSLGGTGANVLTF	TGCGCCAGCAGCTTAGGAGGGACTGGGGCCAACGTCCTGACTTTC
TRBV7-8	.	.	TRBJ2-7	CASSPRDQGLEQYF	TGTGCCAGCAGCCCCCGTGACCAGGGCCTCGAGCAGTACTTC
TRBV2	.	.	TRBJ2-7	CASSGRDSLCF	TGTGCCAGCAGTGGCCGGGACTCCCTTTGCTTC
TRBV7-9	.	.	TRBJ1-2	CASTGGEDLRGSRTF	TGTGCCAGCACCGGAGGTGAAGACCTCCGGGGTTCGCGAACCTTC
TRBV28	.	.	TRBJ1-4	CASSWKGLGTNEKLFF	TGTGCCAGCAGTTGGAAGGGGCTGGGAACTAATGAAAAACTGTTTTTT
TRBV19	TRBD1	.	TRBJ1-1	CASNHGQGTEAFF	TGTGCCAGTAATCACGGACAGGGCACTGAAGCTTTCTTT